This T cell receptor (beta chain) is from a study of radiotherapy plus CTLA-4 blockade in lung cancer (dated by TCRdb to the late 2010s). For context, the study as a whole: Objective responses were observed in about 17% of enrolled patients, and disease control was achieved in around 30%.

From a lookup of the germline V gene, CDR1 and CDR2 are LGHNT and FRNRAP. At the junction V is shortened by 5 bases and J by 5 bases; bases outside the gene matches: 9. There are 15 amino acids in the CDR3, from cysteine to phenylalanine inclusive. Solely the CDR3 DNA is kept, with 45 bases framed from the first base. Worth noting for this clone: Its antigen is currently not known. No much larger clone exists at a distance of one base, and base qualities are not known.

What the work shows at the level of the full study, not this receptor alone: TCR clones derived from tumors expanded in peripheral blood after treatment with radiotherapy and ipilimumab. Increased serum interferon-beta after radiation, together with early dynamic changes in blood T cell clones, were reported to be the strongest predictors of response.

Libraries were built with the immunoSEQ multiplex PCR assay. TCRdb provides this immuneACCESS table in a form limited to in-frame rearrangements. Some clones are lacking; in checked studies, under half of them reflect an unresolved V gene, and why the rest are absent is not known. The sample table shows approximately 80,000 clones, and approximately 73% are seen once. The top ten constitute 9.5% to 10% of the sample. In this study, focal radiation therapy paired with CTLA-4 blockade (ipilimumab) was tested in patients who had chemo-refractory metastatic non-small-cell lung cancer. Material: peripheral blood, obtained from a patient treated with radiotherapy plus ipilimumab. The clonotype was recovered from a human donor with non-small cell lung cancer whose response to radiotherapy plus ipilimumab could not be evaluated. The chain joins TRBV12-5 to TRBJ1-5, with TRBD1 identical over 7 junction bases. Read as DNA, the sequence is TGTGCTAGTGGTCCCCCGACAGGGAGAGATCAGCCCCAGCATTTT. It encodes CASGPPTGRDQPQHF.